These 25 T cell receptor beta chains originate from one sample sequenced in a study of cytomegalovirus exposure and HLA in healthy donors (dated by TCRdb to about 2017). Library prep was done by the immunoSEQ multiplex PCR assay. For the multiplex PCR, a mixture combining 60 forward primers for TCR Vbeta segments and 13 reverse primers for TCR Jbeta segments was used. TCRdb re-hosts the immuneACCESS table, in-frame sequences only. Its copies lack some clones; in the studies checked, an unresolved V gene accounts for under half of them, and the cause for the rest is not known. The sample table contains about 140,000 clones; only one count was recorded for around 78% of them. The ten largest make up roughly 6.2% of the sample. The sample taken for sequencing was PBMCs. The receptors stem from a woman between 40 and 50 years old in good health and CMV-seropositive.

The rearrangement links TRBV11-2 to TRBJ2-1, with 7 bases identical to TRBD2. Trimming removed 5 bases from V and 7 bases from J; junction bases left unmatched: 11. Germline assignment: CDR1 SGHAT and CDR2 FQNNGV. CDR3 length: 15 residues. The DNA of the CDR3 is TGTGCCAGCAGCACCCGACTAGCCGGGTCGAATGAGCAGTTCTTC. This encodes CASSTRLAGSNEQFF. The full variable domain, in which reference TRBV11-2 and TRBJ2-1 provide the parts outside the CDR3, is EAGVAQSPRYKIIEKRQSVAFWCNPISGHATLYWYQQILGQGPKLLIQFQNNGVVDDSQLPKDRFSAERLKGVDSTLKIQPAKLEDSAVYLCASSTRLAGSNEQFFGPGTRLTVL.

The V gene is TRBV5-4, the J gene TRBJ2-1; 13 bases line up with TRBD2. The CDR3 is 16 residues long. V trimming: 0 bases; J trimming: 3 bases; junction bases outside the gene matches: 0. CDR1 and CDR2 (germline): SGHNT, YYREEE (reference sequence). This CDR3 reads CASSLGTSGSYNEQFF. CDR3 in DNA: TGTGCCAGCAGCTTGGGGACTAGCGGGAGCTACAATGAGCAGTTCTTC.

The J gene is TRBJ2-3, the V gene TRBV7-9; TRBD2 agrees at 8 bases. CDR3 size: 15 residues. Germline CDR1 and CDR2: SEHNR and FQNEAQ (reference sequence). Losses at the gene ends were 5 bases for V and 2 bases for J; bases not matched to a gene: 6. This CDR3 reads CASSAAGANTDTQYF. DNA of the CDR3: TGTGCCAGCAGCGCAGCGGGAGCAAACACAGATACGCAGTATTTT.

The chain has TRBV13 and TRBJ2-3, with TRBD1 matching 10 bases. Germline trimming cut 5 bases from V and 11 bases from J; bases unmatched to any gene: 13. In germline, CDR1 is PRHDT, CDR2 FYEKMQ (reference sequence). This CDR3 contains 15 residues. CDR3 DNA: TGTGCCAGCAGCCCACCGACAGGGGGCGGCGGGATGCAGTATTTT. It encodes CASSPPTGGGGMQYF.

The chain employs TRBV28 and TRBJ2-7; a possible D gene is TRBD2 (5 bases). CDR3 length: 15 residues. The V gene lost 4 bases and the J gene lost 0 bases, with 13 bases spanning the gap. Germline CDR1 and CDR2: MDHEN and SYDVKM. The CDR3 protein is CASSSGREFSYEQYF. In DNA form, the CDR3 reads TGTGCCAGCAGTTCAGGACGGGAATTCTCCTACGAGCAGTACTTC.

V and J are TRBV19 and TRBJ2-6, with D possibly being TRBD1 (6 bases). This CDR3 has 17 amino acids. Looked up from germline, CDR1 is LNHDA and CDR2 is SQIVND (reference sequence). V was clipped by 7 bases and J by 0 bases, with 16 bases between them. This CDR3 reads CASTLDRIHSGANVLTF. As DNA, the CDR3 is TGTGCCAGTACCCTAGACAGGATCCACTCTGGGGCCAACGTCCTGACTTTC.

This chain links TRBV7-2 with TRBJ2-5; TRBD2 might be the D (6 bases). Per germline, CDR1 SGHTA and CDR2 FQGNSA. Deletions cut 6 bases from V and 3 bases from J, with 17 bases between. The CDR3 contains 15 residues. The CDR3 DNA follows: TGTGCCAGCAGATTTGGGCCGACGGGAGAAGAGACCCAGTACTTC. It specifies CASRFGPTGEETQYF.

This clone has a single count. This chain uses TRBV6-1 with TRBJ2-1; tentative D call: TRBD2 (5 bases). V gave up 2 bases and J gave up 8 bases, with 16 bases separating them. This CDR3 spans 15 amino acids. Germline CDR1 and CDR2: MNHNS and SASEGT. The CDR3 protein is CASSEMVGAVDEQFF. The CDR3 DNA sequence: TGTGCCAGCAGTGAAATGGTGGGAGCAGTGGATGAGCAGTTCTTC.

The V call is TRBV10-3, the J call TRBJ2-7; 7 bases line up with TRBD1. CDR3 length: 12 residues. CDR1 and CDR2 from the germline V gene are ENHRY and SYGVKD. With V trimmed by 6 bases and J by 3 bases, 2 bases remained unmatched. In DNA, the CDR3 is TGTGCCATCAGCCGACAGGGCTACGAGCAGTACTTC. Protein: CAISRQGYEQYF.

V gene TRBV5-4 combines with J gene TRBJ2-3, with 12 bases that match TRBD2. The CDR3 extends over 17 amino acids. Per the germline V gene, CDR1 is SGHNT and CDR2 is YYREEE (reference sequence). V dropped 4 bases and J dropped 5; count of bases not matched to a gene: 11. The CDR3 coding sequence is TGTGCCAGCAGCCCAGCGACTAGCGGGAGTTTTGGAGATACGCAGTATTTT. Amino acids: CASSPATSGSFGDTQYF.

This clone was observed once. The chain has TRBV30 and TRBJ2-1; perhaps TRBD1 as D (6 bases). The CDR3 spans 12 residues. Germline lookup yields CDR1 GTSNPN and CDR2 SVGIG (reference sequence). Trimming cost V 4 bases and J 7 bases, with 11 bases left between them. The CDR3 reads CAWNTGKNEQFF. CDR3 nucleotide sequence: TGTGCCTGGAATACAGGGAAGAATGAGCAGTTCTTC.

This chain joins TRBV12-5 and TRBJ1-5; TRBD1 agrees at 9 bases. CDR3 length equals 15 residues. Looked up from germline, CDR1 is LGHNT and CDR2 is FRNRAP. V shed 7 bases, J shed 1 base, and the junction held 5 bases outside the gene matches. CDR3 sequence (DNA): TGTGCTAGTGCCCTACAGGGGGCAAGCAATCAGCCCCAGCATTTT. The encoded protein is CASALQGASNQPQHF. The complete variable domain, with remaining parts taken from reference TRBV12-5 and TRBJ1-5, reads DARVTQTPRHKVTEMGQEVTMRCQPILGHNTVFWYRQTMMQGLELLAYFRNRAPLDDSGMPKDRFSAEMPDATLATLKIQPSEPRDSAVYFCASALQGASNQPQHFGDGTRLSIL.

V usage is TRBV27 and J usage is TRBJ2-7; no clear D gene. V was clipped by 5 bases and J by 0 bases, with 11 bases between them. CDR3 length equals 14 residues. Germline lookup yields CDR1 MNHEY and CDR2 SMNVEV (reference sequence). In DNA form, the CDR3 reads TGTGCCAGCAGTCCCCGAGGCGGCTCCTACGAGCAGTACTTC. Amino acid sequence: CASSPRGGSYEQYF.

This clone was seen more than once but under ten times. DNA of the CDR3: TGTGCCAGCAGTCCAAGGGGGCAGGCCTACGAGCAGTACTTC. This sequence encodes CASSPRGQAYEQYF. The rearrangement uses TRBV6-5 and TRBJ2-7, with 7 bases identical to TRBD1. CDR1 is MNHEY and CDR2 is SVGAGI in the germline V gene. The CDR3 extends over 14 amino acids. With 5 bases clipped from V and 2 bases from J, the junction kept 6 bases outside the gene matches.

The chain joins TRBV11-3 to TRBJ2-5, with a weak D call TRBD2 (6 bases). V lost 4 bases and J lost 4, with 13 bases in between. From germline, CDR1 is SGHNT and CDR2 YENEEA. The CDR3 sequence is 14 residues long. In nucleotides, the CDR3 is TGTGCCAGCAGCTCCGGGACTCCCCCAGAGACCCAGTACTTC. This gives the protein CASSSGTPPETQYF.

This CDR3 is CASRFLEGDSYEQFF. In nucleotides, the CDR3 is TGTGCCAGCAGGTTTCTAGAGGGAGACTCCTATGAGCAGTTCTTC. The chain employs TRBV7-8 and TRBJ2-1, with D perhaps matching TRBD2 (5 bases). This CDR3 spans 15 amino acids. Trimming pared 6 bases from V and 8 bases from J, leaving 20 bases between. Looked up from germline, CDR1 is SGHVS and CDR2 is FQNEAQ.

The J gene is TRBJ2-7, the V gene TRBV11-3; tentative D call: TRBD2 (5 bases). Germline CDR1 SGHNT, CDR2 YENEEA. Trimming shortened V by 4 bases and J by 3 bases, and 13 bases separated the two germline ends. This CDR3 is built from 14 residues. Here the CDR3 DNA reads TGTGCCAGCAGCTGGACTCCCCCTCGCTACGAGCAGTACTTC. This sequence encodes CASSWTPPRYEQYF.

This clone has just a few counts. The V gene is TRBV5-1, the J gene TRBJ2-6; D gene uncertain. Trimming shortened V by 4 bases and J by 0 bases, and 8 bases separated the two germline ends. Germline CDR1 reads SGHRS; CDR2 reads YFSETQ. The CDR3 totals 15 residues. CDR3 nucleotides: TGCGCCAGCAGCCCGAGTAACTCTGGGGCCAACGTCCTGACTTTC. This encodes CASSPSNSGANVLTF. Based on the CDR3 plus reference TRBV5-1 and TRBJ2-6, the full variable domain is KAGVTQTPRYLIKTRGQQVTLSCSPISGHRSVSWYQQTPGQGLQFLFEYFSETQRNKGNFPGRFSGRQFSNSRSEMNVSTLELGDSALYLCASSPSNSGANVLTFGAGSRLTVL.

This chain links TRBV19 with TRBJ2-7; D perhaps matches TRBD2 (5 bases). The CDR3 spans 13 residues. Germline values: CDR1 LNHDA, CDR2 SQIVND (reference sequence). Trimming shortened V by 6 bases and J by 3 bases, and 12 bases separated the two germline ends. CDR3 nucleotide sequence: TGTGCCAGTAGGCGCGGACTCTACTACGAGCAGTACTTC. It translates to CASRRGLYYEQYF.

This sequence joins TRBV25-1 and TRBJ1-3; possible D gene TRBD1, 6 bases. The CDR3 length is 14 residues. Germline-derived CDR1 and CDR2 are MGHDK and SYGVNS. Trimming left V 6 bases short and J 4 bases short, with 13 bases between. CDR3 loop: CASSGTGRGNTIYF. The CDR3 bases are TGTGCCAGCAGCGGAACAGGGAGAGGAAACACCATATATTTT.

This clone was counted only a few times. The V call is TRBV27, the J call TRBJ2-1, with D hard to call. The CDR3 consists of 12 residues. Trimming stripped 7 bases from V and 6 bases from J, with 10 bases between. Germline CDR1 MNHEY, CDR2 SMNVEV (reference sequence). For the CDR3, the DNA is TGTGCCAGCAACTTTCCGGGCAATGAGCAGTTCTTC. Amino acids: CASNFPGNEQFF.

The CDR3 DNA reads TGCAGCGTTATGCTCCCTACAGGGGCCTACGAGCAGTACTTC. This sequence encodes CSVMLPTGAYEQYF. This chain uses TRBV29-1 with TRBJ2-7; 7 bases fit TRBD1. The CDR3 runs 14 residues. With 5 bases clipped from V and 2 bases from J, the junction kept 9 bases outside the gene matches. The germline CDR1 and CDR2 sequences are SQVTM and ANQGSEA.

The chain couples TRBV15 to TRBJ1-4, with D possibly TRBD1 on 6 matching bases. V was cut by 1 base and J by 0 bases, with 9 bases left in between. The CDR3 runs 16 residues. Germline V gene data show CDR1 as LNHNV and CDR2 as YYDKDF (reference sequence). The CDR3 nucleotides are TGTGCCACCAGCAGAGGGTGGACAGCAACTAATGAAAAACTGTTTTTT. Translated, it gives CATSRGWTATNEKLFF.

The chain couples TRBV6-5 to TRBJ1-1, with D perhaps TRBD1 (6 bases). This CDR3 comprises 15 residues. CDR1 is MNHEY and CDR2 is SVGAGI in the germline V gene. The V end lost 6 bases, the J end lost 0 bases, and 14 bases lay between the germline ends. CDR3 region: CASSQGRGMNTEAFF. The CDR3 nucleotides are TGTGCCAGCAGCCAGGGAAGGGGGATGAACACTGAAGCTTTCTTT.

This chain connects TRBV19 to TRBJ2-5; 8 bases agree with TRBD1. V lost 7 bases and J lost 5; bases outside the gene matches: 6. The CDR3 loop spans 13 amino acids. Per germline, CDR1 LNHDA and CDR2 SQIVND (reference sequence). The CDR3 bases are TGTGCCAGTAACCCGACAGGGGTCGAGACCCAGTACTTC. Translating gives CASNPTGVETQYF.